This T cell receptor beta chain emerged from a study of T cell changes during pregnancy in multiple sclerosis (dated by TCRdb to between 2018 and 2020). About the investigation overall: In women with multiple sclerosis, the researchers looked at how the T cell repertoire shifted as pregnancy progressed.

Reading the germline V gene gives CDR1 SNHLY and CDR2 FYNNEI. The CDR3 sequence holds 11 residues, the cysteine and phenylalanine included. Solely the CDR3 DNA is kept, with 33 bases framed from the first base. Between the V and J ends, shortened by 4 bases and 8 bases respectively, the junction contains 8 bases. The method was the immunoSEQ multiplex PCR assay. TCRdb limited this immuneACCESS table to in-frame rearrangements with V and J called. A share of clones is missing; checked studies link under half to unresolved V genes, and the rest is unexplained. Counted in this sample were approximately 80,000 clones; about 93% of them appeared once. Around 0.75% of the sample comes from the top ten. Remarks on this clone: There is no known antigen for this receptor. No qualities accompany the bases; no much larger clone lies one base away.

This clonotype originated in a female donor in good health, enrolled as a control in a pregnancy study. The starting material was peripheral blood, obtained in the second trimester of pregnancy. The receptor chain draws on TRBV2 and TRBJ1-2; the D gene identity is not certain. For the CDR3, the sequence is CASSVLEGYTF. The base sequence is TGTGCCAGCAGTGTTTTGGAGGGCTACACCTTC.